The entry that follows covers one T cell receptor beta chain sequence. What it binds is unknown. TCRdb keeps only in-frame clones here, not all; method: immunoSEQ multiplex PCR. Here the sample spans 25,000 to 35,000 clones, about 80% being singletons. These data originate in a study of PD-1 blockade in classical Hodgkin lymphoma. Study information: Patients had nivolumab dosed at 3 mg/kg, delivered intravenously every 2 weeks.

General observations from the study: At baseline, newly diagnosed patients reportedly showed less TCR diversity than healthy donors. The drivers behind the repertoire differences, possibly disease activity or prior therapy, remain undefined.

Time point here: cycle 4 day 1 (C4D1), after 6 weeks of nivolumab. Patients all relapsed after autologous stem cell transplantation, and there was variation in brentuximab vedotin exposure. The study purified CD4+ T cells from thawed PBMCs using magnetic negative selection. The CDR3 has 14 amino acids. J gave up 1 base and V 2 bases, and 1 base lay outside the gene matches. The V gene's germline CDR1 is SEHNR and CDR2 FQNEAQ (reference sequence). The rearrangement uses TRBV7-9 and TRBJ1-1; 7 bases fit TRBD1. The sample in question was CD4+ T cells from blood, obtained before the fourth cycle of nivolumab. The TCR was taken from a human donor with classical Hodgkin lymphoma. The CDR3 nucleotides read TGTGCCAGCAGCTTAACAGGGGCGAACACTGAAGCTTTCTTT. This translates into CASSLTGANTEAFF.